These T cell receptor beta chains were read from a single sample in a study of regulatory T cells in long-lasting Graves disease. TCRdb re-analysed the multiplex PCR reads in MiXCR, keeping a single row per CDR3 protein. This table holds some 450,000 distinct CDR3 sequences, about 20% found once. The starting material was peripheral blood mononuclear cells (PBMCs), obtained when the disease was refractory, from a patient treated with antithyroid drugs. The receptors were gathered from a female donor with Graves disease. CDR3s include the opening cysteine and the closing phenylalanine or tryptophan.

v_gene: TRBV19
CDR3aa: CASSIGQGTEAFF

v_gene: TRBV19
CDR3aa: CAISKDMENIQYF

v_gene: TRBV28
CDR3aa: CASSPTGTGLISGANVLTF

v_gene: TRBV20-1
CDR3aa: CSAIISSGVQETQYF

v_gene: TRBV12-3/TRBV12-4
CDR3aa: CASRTGTVNTEAFF

v_gene: TRBV3-1
CDR3aa: CASSQDRGAQYF

v_gene: TRBV6-2/TRBV6-3
CDR3aa: CASSYLGTANYGYTF

v_gene: TRBV20-1
CDR3aa: CSARTGGTYEQYF

v_gene: TRBV18
CDR3aa: CASSPTGGSHNSPLHF

v_gene: TRBV6-5
CDR3aa: CASSYSPGDEAFF

v_gene: TRBV5-1
CDR3aa: CASSLAPEIETQYF

v_gene: TRBV20-1
CDR3aa: CSASPERGWNSYEQYF

v_gene: TRBV6-2/TRBV6-3
CDR3aa: CASSYSTFSETQYF

v_gene: TRBV11-3
CDR3aa: CASSPGSGSNTGELFF

v_gene: TRBV28
CDR3aa: CASRGGLNSPLHF

v_gene: TRBV7-2
CDR3aa: CASSLVTDSYYGYTF

v_gene: TRBV6-1
CDR3aa: CASSEAPGSEQYF

v_gene: TRBV10-3
CDR3aa: CAISESKLNEKLFF

v_gene: TRBV7-9
CDR3aa: CASTDSHQPQHF

v_gene: TRBV5-1
CDR3aa: CASSLDGYSYEQYF

v_gene: TRBV7-7
CDR3aa: CASSFDPGLDLTHGGTWSKNIQYF

v_gene: TRBV2
CDR3aa: CASRGTSEYNEQFF

v_gene: TRBV7-9
CDR3aa: CASSFGVSNEQFF

v_gene: TRBV28
CDR3aa: CASSLLQGARGETQYF

v_gene: TRBV29-1
CDR3aa: CSVVVEGLLYEQYF

v_gene: TRBV11-2
CDR3aa: CASSSGGGGGSNQPQHF

v_gene: TRBV30
CDR3aa: CAWRDRGRIASEKLFF

v_gene: TRBV28
CDR3aa: CASSLGLAGGITDTQYF

v_gene: TRBV20-1
CDR3aa: CSAKKVGGDTEAFF

v_gene: TRBV6-2/TRBV6-3
CDR3aa: CASSLVLREQYF

v_gene: TRBV13
CDR3aa: CASSPRTGERTEAFF

v_gene: TRBV5-4
CDR3aa: CASSLVVTGSGANVLTF

v_gene: TRBV7-6
CDR3aa: CASSLFPRGAGGDTQYF

v_gene: TRBV5-1
CDR3aa: CASSLDLAGVSGELFF

v_gene: TRBV3-1
CDR3aa: CASSLWLNQPQHF

v_gene: TRBV5-1
CDR3aa: CASSADSLGDEQYF

v_gene: TRBV6-1
CDR3aa: CASSDRGASAEAFF

v_gene: TRBV20-1
CDR3aa: CSVQQFASYEQYF

v_gene: TRBV19
CDR3aa: CASSITSADQPQHF

v_gene: TRBV3-1
CDR3aa: CASSQGSGTPYEQYF

v_gene: TRBV6-1
CDR3aa: CASGENVDAAGVQPQHF

v_gene: TRBV30
CDR3aa: CAWSAGQGGYGYTF

v_gene: TRBV7-9
CDR3aa: CASSLNSGRANEQFF

v_gene: TRBV11-2
CDR3aa: CASSFYGGETQYF

v_gene: TRBV5-1
CDR3aa: CASSLTGNRKGTEAFF

v_gene: TRBV7-3
CDR3aa: CASSTGTRSTDTQYF

v_gene: TRBV10-3
CDR3aa: CAISESTGGGETQYF

v_gene: TRBV2
CDR3aa: CASLSGGNTIYF

v_gene: TRBV20-1
CDR3aa: CSASAPSGTYEQYF

v_gene: TRBV2
CDR3aa: CASKATGGWANQPQHF

v_gene: TRBV19
CDR3aa: CASSIGWFGTGGFYEQYF

v_gene: TRBV28
CDR3aa: CASQRGGQSAEAFF